This T cell receptor (beta chain) was sequenced for a study of T-cell memory formation after mild COVID-19. Study-level points and caveats: Cross-reactive memory apparently joined, as some responding clones appeared in pre-infection memory. Chiefly within CM and EM were the contracting CD4+ clones; CD8+ ones were within EMRA.

TCR alpha and TCR beta cDNA libraries carrying sample barcodes and UMIs came from 5'RACE with constant-segment primers. MiXCR was run by TCRdb on the 5' RACE reads, yielding one entry per CDR3 protein. This repertoire shows about 100,000 distinct CDR3 sequences, around 15% found once; its top ten account for 30% to 45%. As to this clonotype: Its antigen is as yet unknown.

The sequence came from a man in his late teens or twenties who had mild COVID-19 (a few samples of this study predate the infection). Cell type and time point are not known. Sample: PBMCs or a T cell subset sorted from them (not recorded which).

CDR3 sequence: CASGPGLLTDTQYF. CDR3 in DNA: TGTGCCAGCGGACCGGGACTGCTCACAGATACGCAGTATTTT. This chain joins TRBV9 and TRBJ2-3; possibly TRBD2 for D (6 bases). V dropped 7 bases and J dropped 2 bases, with 14 bases sitting between them. CDR1 and CDR2 (germline): SGDLS, YYNGEE. The CDR3 extends over 14 amino acids.